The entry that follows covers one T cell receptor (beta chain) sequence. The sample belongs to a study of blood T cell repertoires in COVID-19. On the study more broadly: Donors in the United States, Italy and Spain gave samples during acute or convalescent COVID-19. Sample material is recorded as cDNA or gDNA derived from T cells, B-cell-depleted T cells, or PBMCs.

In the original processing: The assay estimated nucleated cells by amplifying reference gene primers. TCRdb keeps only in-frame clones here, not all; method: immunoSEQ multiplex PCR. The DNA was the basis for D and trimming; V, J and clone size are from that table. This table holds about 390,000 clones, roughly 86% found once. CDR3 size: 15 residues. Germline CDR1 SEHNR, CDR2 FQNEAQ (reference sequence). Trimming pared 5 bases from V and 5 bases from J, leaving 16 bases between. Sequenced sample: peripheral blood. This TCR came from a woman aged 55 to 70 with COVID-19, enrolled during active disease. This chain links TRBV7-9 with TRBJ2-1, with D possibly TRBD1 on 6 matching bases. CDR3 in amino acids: CASSPQGKDNNEQFF. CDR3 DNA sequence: TGTGCCAGCAGCCCACAGGGTAAGGATAACAATGAGCAGTTCTTC.